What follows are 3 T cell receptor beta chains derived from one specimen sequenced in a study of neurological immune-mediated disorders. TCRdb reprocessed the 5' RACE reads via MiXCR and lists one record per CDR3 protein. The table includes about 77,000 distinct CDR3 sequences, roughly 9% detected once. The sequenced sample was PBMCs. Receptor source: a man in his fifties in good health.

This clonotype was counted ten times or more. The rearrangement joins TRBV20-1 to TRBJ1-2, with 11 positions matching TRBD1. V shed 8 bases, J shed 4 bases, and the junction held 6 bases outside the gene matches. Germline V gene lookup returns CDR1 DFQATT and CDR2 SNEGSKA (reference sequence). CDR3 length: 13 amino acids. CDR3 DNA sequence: TGCAGTCCCCAGGGGACAGGGGGCTATGGCTACACCTTC. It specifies CSPQGTGGYGYTF.

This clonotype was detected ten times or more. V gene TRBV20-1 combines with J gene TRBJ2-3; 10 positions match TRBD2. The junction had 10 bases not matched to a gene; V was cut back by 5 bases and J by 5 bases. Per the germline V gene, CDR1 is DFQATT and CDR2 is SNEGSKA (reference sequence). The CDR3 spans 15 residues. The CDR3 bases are TGCAGTGCTCCCCCCCAGCGGGGGGGGATAGATACGCAGTATTTT. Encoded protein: CSAPPQRGGIDTQYF.

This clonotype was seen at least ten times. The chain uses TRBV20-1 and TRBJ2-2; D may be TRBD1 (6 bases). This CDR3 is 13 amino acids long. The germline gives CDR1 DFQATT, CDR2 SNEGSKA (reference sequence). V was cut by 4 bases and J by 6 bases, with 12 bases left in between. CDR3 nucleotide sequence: TGCAGTGCTACCCGACAGGCGTCCGGGGAGCTGTTTTTT. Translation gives CSATRQASGELFF.